One and the same sample provided the 8 T cell receptor beta chains below, sequenced in a study of cytomegalovirus exposure and HLA in healthy donors (dated by TCRdb to the late 2010s). Receptor libraries were prepared by the immunoSEQ multiplex PCR assay. Entries here come from immuneACCESS through TCRdb and include only in-frame sequences with V and J called. Some clones fail to appear in such tables; in the studies checked, an unresolved V gene covers under half of the shortfall, and the cause of the remainder is unknown. Within this sample are 55,000 to 65,000 clones, with around 90% of them counted one time only. The leading ten clones occupy just over 3% of the sample. Material: PBMCs. Source of these receptors: a man aged 18-30 years in good health and CMV-seronegative.

This clone was detected only once. The chain couples TRBV19 to TRBJ2-1; 10 nucleotides line up with TRBD2. The J segment lost 4 bases and the V segment lost 7 bases, leaving 13 bases of the junction unmatched. The CDR3 covers 17 residues. The germline gives CDR1 LNHDA, CDR2 SQIVND (reference sequence). DNA for the CDR3: TGTGCCAGTACGGCTAGCGGGAGAGGAGGCCATTACAATGAGCAGTTCTTC. Translating it yields CASTASGRGGHYNEQFF. The variable domain in full, completed from reference TRBV19 and TRBJ2-1, reads DGGITQSPKYLFRKEGQNVTLSCEQNLNHDAMYWYRQDPGQGLRLIYYSQIVNDFQKGDIAEGYSVSREKKESFPLTVTSAQKNPTAFYLCASTASGRGGHYNEQFFGPGTRLTVL.

This clone was observed a single time. This rearrangement joins TRBV5-1 to TRBJ2-5; 9 nucleotides match TRBD2. CDR1 and CDR2 from the germline V gene are SGHRS and YFSETQ. The ends lost 0 bases at V and 2 bases at J; junction bases unmatched: 2. CDR3 length equals 15 residues. CDR3 region: CASSLGTSAQETQYF. The CDR3, as DNA: TGCGCCAGCAGCTTGGGGACTAGCGCACAAGAGACCCAGTACTTC.

In its sample, this clone was seen once. V and J are TRBV2 and TRBJ2-7; D may be TRBD2 (6 bases). Germline V CDR1 and CDR2: SNHLY, FYNNEI. With 7 bases removed from V and 4 bases from J, the gap between germline ends came to 17 bases. The CDR3 contains 14 residues. This chain's CDR3 is CASITRPLAYEQYF. CDR3 sequence (DNA): TGTGCCAGCATCACCAGGCCACTAGCTTACGAGCAGTACTTC.

The CDR3 nucleotides read TGTGCCAGCAGCCCCGTAGCGGGGGGGACAGATACGCAGTATTTT. It encodes CASSPVAGGTDTQYF. This chain joins TRBV6-1 and TRBJ2-3; 11 nucleotides match TRBD2. V lost 6 bases, J lost 3 bases, and 5 bases stayed unmatched. This CDR3 has 15 amino acids. The germline gives CDR1 MNHNS, CDR2 SASEGT.

The J gene is TRBJ2-1, the V gene TRBV5-1; 11 nucleotides line up with TRBD1. CDR1 and CDR2 (germline): SGHRS, YFSETQ. J lost 9 bases, V lost 0 bases, and 2 bases had no gene match. CDR3 size: 14 residues. The CDR3 DNA follows: TGCGCCAGCAGCTTGGGGACAGGGGGCTCTGAGCAGTTCTTC. It translates to CASSLGTGGSEQFF.

V and J are TRBV27 and TRBJ1-5, with unresolved D. Germline CDR1 is MNHEY and CDR2 is SMNVEV (reference sequence). Trimming took off 6 bases at V and 3 bases at J, with 6 bases between the two ends. The CDR3 covers 12 residues. DNA for the CDR3: TGTGCCAGCAGCCAAAACAATCAGCCCCAGCATTTT. It specifies CASSQNNQPQHF.

Only one count was recorded for this clone. An end of the junction differs from the germline gene, which may be a read error. The V and J genes are TRBV6-5 and TRBJ2-7; 7 nucleotides align to TRBD2. The germline V gene encodes CDR1 MNHEY and CDR2 SVGAGI. The CDR3 spans 14 residues. The CDR3 region is CAISERGSSYEQYF. The CDR3 DNA sequence: TGTGCCATCAGTGAGCGGGGAAGCTCCTACGAGCAGTACTTC.

This chain joins TRBV5-4 and TRBJ2-1, with 8 bases that match TRBD2. J gave up 0 bases and V 5 bases, and 4 bases lay outside the gene matches. Germline-derived CDR1 and CDR2 are SGHNT and YYREEE (reference sequence). This CDR3 has 15 amino acids. The CDR3 loop reads CASSSAGGSYNEQFF. The CDR3 DNA sequence: TGTGCCAGCAGTTCCGCGGGGGGCTCCTACAATGAGCAGTTCTTC. The variable domain in full, completed from reference TRBV5-4 and TRBJ2-1, reads ETGVTQSPTHLIKTRGQQVTLRCSSQSGHNTVSWYQQALGQGPQFIFQYYREEENGRGNFPPRFSGLQFPNYSSELNVNALELDDSALYLCASSSAGGSYNEQFFGPGTRLTVL.